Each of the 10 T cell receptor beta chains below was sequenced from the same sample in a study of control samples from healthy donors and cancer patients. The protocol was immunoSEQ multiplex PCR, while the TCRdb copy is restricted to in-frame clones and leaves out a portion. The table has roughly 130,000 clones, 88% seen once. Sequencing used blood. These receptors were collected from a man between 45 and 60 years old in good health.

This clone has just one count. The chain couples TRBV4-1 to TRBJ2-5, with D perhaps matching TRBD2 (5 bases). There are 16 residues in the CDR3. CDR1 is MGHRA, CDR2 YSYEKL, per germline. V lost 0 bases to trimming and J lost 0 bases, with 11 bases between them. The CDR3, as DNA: TGCGCCAGCAGCCAAGATTTTGACGGGAACCAAGAGACCCAGTACTTC. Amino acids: CASSQDFDGNQETQYF.

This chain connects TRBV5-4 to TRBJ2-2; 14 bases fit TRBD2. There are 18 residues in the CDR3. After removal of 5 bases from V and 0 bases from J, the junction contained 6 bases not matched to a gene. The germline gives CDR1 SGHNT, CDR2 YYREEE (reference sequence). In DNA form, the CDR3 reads TGTGCCAGCAGTCGGACTAGCGGGGGGACCCCGAACACCGGGGAGCTGTTTTTT. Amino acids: CASSRTSGGTPNTGELFF.

CDR3 loop: CASSIGSNSPLHF. The DNA of the CDR3 is TGTGCCAGTAGTATTGGTAGCAATTCACCCCTCCACTTT. The gene calls are TRBV19 and TRBJ1-6; D remains ambiguous. V dropped 3 bases and J dropped 7 bases, with 7 bases sitting between them. The CDR3 totals 13 residues. CDR1 is LNHDA, CDR2 SQIVND, per germline (reference sequence).

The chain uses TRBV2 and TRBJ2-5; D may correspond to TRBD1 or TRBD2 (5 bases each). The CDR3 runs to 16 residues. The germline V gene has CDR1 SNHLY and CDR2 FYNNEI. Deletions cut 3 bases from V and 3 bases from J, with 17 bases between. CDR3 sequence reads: CASSDSGDPGEETQYF. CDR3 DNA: TGTGCCAGCAGTGATAGTGGGGACCCTGGGGAAGAGACCCAGTACTTC.

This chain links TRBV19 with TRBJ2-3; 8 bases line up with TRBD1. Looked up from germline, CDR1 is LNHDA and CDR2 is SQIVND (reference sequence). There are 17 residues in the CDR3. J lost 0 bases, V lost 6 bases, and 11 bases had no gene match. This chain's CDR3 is CASRGRTGSRSTDTQYF. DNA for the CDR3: TGTGCCAGTAGAGGTCGGACAGGGAGCCGTAGCACAGATACGCAGTATTTT.

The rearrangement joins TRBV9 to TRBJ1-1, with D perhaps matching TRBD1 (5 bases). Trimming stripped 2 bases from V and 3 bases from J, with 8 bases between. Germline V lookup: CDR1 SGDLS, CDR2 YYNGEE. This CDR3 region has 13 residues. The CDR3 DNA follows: TGTGCCAGCAGCGTTCAGGGCGACACTGAAGCTTTCTTT. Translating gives CASSVQGDTEAFF.

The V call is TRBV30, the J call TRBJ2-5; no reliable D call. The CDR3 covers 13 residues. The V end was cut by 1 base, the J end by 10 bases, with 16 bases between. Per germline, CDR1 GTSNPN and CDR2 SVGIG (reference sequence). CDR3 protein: CAWSDDSRGGQYF. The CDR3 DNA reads TGTGCCTGGAGTGACGACTCGCGCGGCGGCCAGTACTTC.

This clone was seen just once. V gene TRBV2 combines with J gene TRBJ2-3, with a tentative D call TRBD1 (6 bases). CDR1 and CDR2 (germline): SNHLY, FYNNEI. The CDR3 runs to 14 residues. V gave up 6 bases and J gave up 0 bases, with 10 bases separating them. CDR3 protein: CASRGAPSTDTQYF. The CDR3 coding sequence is TGTGCCAGCAGGGGGGCTCCGAGCACAGATACGCAGTATTTT.

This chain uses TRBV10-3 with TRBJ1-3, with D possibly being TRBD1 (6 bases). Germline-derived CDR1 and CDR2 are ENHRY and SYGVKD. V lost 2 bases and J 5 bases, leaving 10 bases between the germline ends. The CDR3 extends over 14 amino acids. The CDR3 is CAISEGGTRNTIYF. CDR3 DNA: TGTGCCATCAGTGAGGGTGGGACAAGAAACACCATATATTTT.

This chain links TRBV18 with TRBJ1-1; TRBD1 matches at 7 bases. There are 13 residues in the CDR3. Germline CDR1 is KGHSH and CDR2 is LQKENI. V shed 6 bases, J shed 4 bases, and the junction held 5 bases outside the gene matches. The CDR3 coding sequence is TGTGCCAGCTCCCTGGCAGGGGGCACTGAAGCTTTCTTT. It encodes CASSLAGGTEAFF.